The text below deals with one TCR beta chain. Its target is not known. The sample originates from a study of T-cell reconstitution after alpha-beta-depleted transplantation in children. Study results and caveats: The authors attributed T-cell counts and diversity one year after transplant mostly to newly produced T cells.

The junction had 5 bases not matched to a gene; V was cut back by 3 bases and J by 5 bases. The CDR3 sequence is 15 residues long. The authors prepared the TCRbeta library with unique molecular identifiers. TCRdb fed the PCR reads into MiXCR, producing one record per CDR3 protein. Found here are some 440,000 distinct CDR3 sequences, about a sixth of them singletons; the top ten hold approximately 28%. The input for sequencing was PBMCs, mostly from graft donor cells, taken 360 days after TCRalphabeta/CD19-depleted stem cell transplant. V gene TRBV12-3 or TRBV12-4 combines with J gene TRBJ2-1, with TRBD2 identical over 9 bases. The clonotype originates from a boy younger than two who had a stem cell transplant for Wiskott-Aldrich syndrome, so the T cells may come from the graft donor. The CDR3 region has the DNA TGTGCCAGCAGTTTTCGACTAGCGGCGGACAATGAGCAGTTCTTC. Its translation: CASSFRLAADNEQFF.